This T cell receptor beta chain originates from a study of T cell changes during pregnancy in multiple sclerosis. This clone turned up a few times. CDR3 size: 13 residues. The germline V and J ends were trimmed by 2 bases and 3 bases, with 7 bases remaining between them. The germline V gene has CDR1 MRHNA and CDR2 SNTAGT. The table came from immunoSEQ multiplex PCR; TCRdb's copy has only in-frame clones and leaves some out. Among tens of thousands of clones listed, roughly 90% were seen once. V usage is TRBV6-4 and J usage is TRBJ1-1; D gene ambiguous. The clonotype was recovered from a female donor in good health, enrolled as a control in a pregnancy study. Sequencing used CD8+ T cells from peripheral blood mononuclear cells, obtained in the first trimester of pregnancy. The CDR3 reads CASSDREHTEAFF. DNA for the CDR3: TGTGCCAGCAGTGACCGGGAGCACACTGAAGCTTTCTTT.